The 14 T cell receptor beta chains below were found in one sample sequenced in a study of blood T cell repertoires in COVID-19. Only in-frame clones appear in the TCRdb table, and some are missing; sequencing was by immunoSEQ multiplex PCR. Of around 150,000 clones in the sample, about 81% were seen once. Material: peripheral blood. The receptor source for this set is a woman older than 75 with acute or convalescent COVID-19.

The rearrangement links TRBV18 to TRBJ2-1, with TRBD2 identical over 10 bases. The CDR3 is 14 residues long. V shed 6 bases and J 4 bases; nucleotides not matched to a gene: 3. Germline CDR1 and CDR2: KGHSH and LQKENI. Here the CDR3 reads CASSRTSGYNEQFF. The CDR3 region has the DNA TGTGCCAGCTCTCGGACTAGCGGTTACAATGAGCAGTTCTTC.

The V and J genes are TRBV7-2 and TRBJ1-4; 9 nucleotides match TRBD1. The CDR3 totals 15 residues. The ends lost 1 base at V and 4 bases at J; junction bases unmatched: 1. Germline lookup yields CDR1 SGHTA and CDR2 FQGNSA. CDR3 residues: CASSLGDRDNEKLFF. The CDR3, as DNA: TGTGCCAGCAGCTTAGGGGACAGGGATAATGAAAAACTGTTTTTT.

The genes are TRBV7-8 and TRBJ2-7; D ambiguous. Trimming stripped 6 bases from V and 0 bases from J, with 15 bases between. Germline-derived CDR1 and CDR2 are SGHVS and FQNEAQ. This CDR3 contains 15 residues. In DNA, the CDR3 is TGTGCCAGCAGTCTCGTTAGAAAGAACTCCTACGAGCAGTACTTC. Its protein product is CASSLVRKNSYEQYF.

V usage is TRBV27 and J usage is TRBJ2-7; 10 bases match TRBD2. Germline V CDR1 and CDR2: MNHEY, SMNVEV (reference sequence). The CDR3 length is 16 residues. V lost 5 bases and J lost 6; bases outside the gene matches: 13. CDR3 nucleotides: TGTGCCAGCAGTCGAAGCTCTAGCGGGGGTAGGGGCGAGCAGTACTTC. Translated: CASSRSSSGGRGEQYF.

The chain is built from TRBV18 and TRBJ1-1; tentatively, D is TRBD1 (6 bases). The CDR3 sequence is 14 residues long. V dropped 3 bases and J dropped 8 bases, with 16 bases sitting between them. The germline V gene encodes CDR1 KGHSH and CDR2 LQKENI. The CDR3 region has the DNA TGTGCCAGCTCACCCCAAGCGGGGGCCGTAGAAGCTTTCTTT. The encoded protein is CASSPQAGAVEAFF. The complete variable domain, with remaining parts taken from reference TRBV18 and TRBJ1-1, reads NAGVMQNPRHLVRRRGQEARLRCSPMKGHSHVYWYRQLPEEGLKFMVYLQKENIIDESGMPKERFSAEFPKEGPSILRIQQVVRGDSAAYFCASSPQAGAVEAFFGQGTRLTVV.

This sequence joins TRBV29-1 and TRBJ1-1; 7 positions match TRBD1. The CDR3 consists of 14 residues. Germline-derived CDR1 and CDR2 are SQVTM and ANQGSEA. With V trimmed by 6 bases and J by 1 base, 8 bases remained unmatched. The CDR3 is CSVQRQGPNTEAFF. The CDR3 nucleotides are TGCAGCGTGCAACGACAGGGACCGAACACTGAAGCTTTCTTT.

This sequence joins TRBV5-4 and TRBJ2-1; possible D gene TRBD1, 5 bases. The CDR3 sequence is 11 residues long. In germline, CDR1 is SGHNT, CDR2 YYREEE (reference sequence). V gave up 0 bases and J gave up 10 bases, with 5 bases separating them. CDR3 region: CASSLAGEQFF. CDR3 DNA sequence: TGTGCCAGCAGCTTGGCAGGGGAGCAGTTCTTC. Based on the CDR3 plus reference TRBV5-4 and TRBJ2-1, the full variable domain is ETGVTQSPTHLIKTRGQQVTLRCSSQSGHNTVSWYQQALGQGPQFIFQYYREEENGRGNFPPRFSGLQFPNYSSELNVNALELDDSALYLCASSLAGEQFFGPGTRLTVL.

The chain couples TRBV11-2 to TRBJ1-6, with a possible D match to TRBD1 (5 bases). Trimming cost V 2 bases and J 8 bases, with 10 bases left between them. The germline V gene has CDR1 SGHAT and CDR2 FQNNGV. This CDR3 is built from 14 residues. The CDR3: CASSLIQAYSPLHF. In DNA form, the CDR3 reads TGTGCCAGCAGCTTAATACAGGCGTATTCACCCCTCCACTTT.

The CDR3 region is CATSSTGGWIGELFF. The CDR3 DNA reads as TGTGCCACCAGTAGTACAGGGGGCTGGATCGGGGAGCTGTTTTTT. V and J are TRBV24-1 and TRBJ2-2, with 9 positions matching TRBD1. CDR3 length equals 15 residues. In germline, CDR1 is KGHDR, CDR2 SFDVKD. V shed 6 bases and J 7 bases; nucleotides not matched to a gene: 8.

The CDR3 region is CASSVAGAGYNEQFF. CDR3 coding DNA: TGTGCCAGCAGCGTAGCAGGGGCAGGATACAATGAGCAGTTCTTC. The J gene is TRBJ2-1, the V gene TRBV9, with TRBD1 as a possible D gene (6 bases). Trimming removed 0 bases from V and 4 bases from J, with 11 bases in between. Germline-derived CDR1 and CDR2 are SGDLS and YYNGEE. CDR3 length: 15 amino acids.

This rearrangement joins TRBV27 to TRBJ1-2; weak D call: TRBD1 (5 bases). Trimming removed 5 bases from V and 2 bases from J, with 9 bases in between. Germline V gives CDR1 MNHEY, CDR2 SMNVEV (reference sequence). The CDR3 is 13 residues long. CDR3 sequence (DNA): TGTGCCAGCAGTCCCCGGGGGAACTATGGCTACACCTTC. Protein sequence: CASSPRGNYGYTF.

V and J are TRBV9 and TRBJ2-1; 10 bases match TRBD1. V trimming: 4 bases; J trimming: 5 bases; junction bases outside the gene matches: 6. This CDR3 is built from 15 residues. Germline V gene data show CDR1 as SGDLS and CDR2 as YYNGEE. In nucleotides, the CDR3 is TGTGCCAGCAGCCTCGGACAGGGGGTCCACAATGAGCAGTTCTTC. It specifies CASSLGQGVHNEQFF.

This clone showed up just a few times. This chain links TRBV30 with TRBJ1-6; TRBD1 matches at 7 bases. This CDR3 spans 15 amino acids. Germline V gives CDR1 GTSNPN, CDR2 SVGIG (reference sequence). V was pared by 0 bases and J by 6 bases, with 5 bases of the junction left unmatched. The CDR3 is CAWSVQTGANSPLHF. CDR3 sequence (DNA): TGTGCCTGGAGTGTACAAACAGGGGCTAATTCACCCCTCCACTTT. Filled out from reference TRBV30 and TRBJ1-6, the complete variable domain reads SQTIHQWPATLVQPVGSPLSLECTVEGTSNPNLYWYRQAAGRGLQLLFYSVGIGQISSEVPQNLSASRPQDRQFILSSKKLLLSDSGFYLCAWSVQTGANSPLHFGNGTRLTVT.

The gene calls are TRBV4-3 and TRBJ2-5; TRBD1 might be the D (5 bases). The CDR3 spans 14 residues. Trimming cost V 1 base and J 7 bases, with 13 bases left between them. From germline, CDR1 is LGHNA and CDR2 YSLEER. CDR3 DNA sequence: TGCGCCAGCAGCCAAGCGGAGCGTAGGGGGACCCAGTACTTC. Protein: CASSQAERRGTQYF.